The rows below give T cell receptor beta chains drawn from one sample of a study of blood T cell repertoires in COVID-19. Produced via immunoSEQ multiplex PCR; TCRdb's table is partial and in-frame only. The table has over 150,000 clones, roughly 90% seen once. The specimen sequenced was PBMCs or T cells enriched from blood (not recorded which). The receptors here all came from a woman in her twenties or thirties who had recovered from COVID-19. CDR3s leave out the opening cysteine and the closing phenylalanine or tryptophan. Clone sizes are given selectively: once, few, many, or a class where the clone is expanded.

CDR3 protein: ASRYDGAATYEQY
clone size: NA
CDR3 length: 13
V gene: TRBV11-1

CDR3 protein: ASSPSGYYEQY
clone size: few
CDR3 length: 11
V gene: TRBV27

CDR3 protein: TSSQDERAGVAETQY
clone size: NA
CDR3 length: 15
V gene: TRBV1

CDR3 protein: ASSLGTGENSPLH
clone size: NA
CDR3 length: 13
V gene: TRBV7-9

CDR3 protein: ASSLGSGDGELF
clone size: NA
CDR3 length: 12
V gene: TRBV5-4

CDR3 protein: ASASPGQGLQAF
clone size: NA
CDR3 length: 12
V gene: TRBV28

CDR3 protein: ASSSKGSSYNSPLH
clone size: NA
CDR3 length: 14
V gene: TRBV27

CDR3 protein: ASSLNRGNTEAF
clone size: NA
CDR3 length: 12
V gene: TRBV7-2

CDR3 protein: ASSLATRAGANVLT
clone size: NA
CDR3 length: 14
V gene: TRBV7-6

CDR3 protein: ASSLSRTGELF
clone size: NA
CDR3 length: 11
V gene: TRBV7-9

CDR3 protein: ASSLGGRATGELF
clone size: NA
CDR3 length: 13
V gene: TRBV5-1

CDR3 protein: ASSETGDYKPQH
clone size: NA
CDR3 length: 12
V gene: TRBV9

CDR3 protein: SVDWGGGREQY
clone size: NA
CDR3 length: 11
V gene: TRBV29-1

CDR3 protein: ASSLGTGANTEAF
clone size: NA
CDR3 length: 13
V gene: TRBV19

CDR3 protein: ASSSDRGSYGYT
clone size: once
CDR3 length: 12
V gene: TRBV6-5

CDR3 protein: ASSWGGTVNTEAF
clone size: NA
CDR3 length: 13
V gene: TRBV5-5

CDR3 protein: ASSQGLAEQETQY
clone size: NA
CDR3 length: 13
V gene: TRBV4-2

CDR3 protein: ASSQGLWGGVYEQY
clone size: NA
CDR3 length: 14
V gene: TRBV3-1/TRBV3-2

CDR3 protein: ASSQVPGLRGETQY
clone size: NA
CDR3 length: 14
V gene: TRBV3-1/TRBV3-2

CDR3 protein: ASSLLSDNEQF
clone size: NA
CDR3 length: 11
V gene: TRBV7-3

CDR3 protein: ASSDGSLAQSTDTQY
clone size: once
CDR3 length: 15
V gene: TRBV2

CDR3 protein: SPDGGGTQY
clone size: NA
CDR3 length: 9
V gene: TRBV20-1

CDR3 protein: ASSLGGDQPQH
clone size: NA
CDR3 length: 11
V gene: TRBV11-3

CDR3 protein: ASSNGAAGGTGELF
clone size: NA
CDR3 length: 14
V gene: TRBV28

CDR3 protein: ASSIGTGRSLNTEAF
clone size: NA
CDR3 length: 15
V gene: TRBV19

CDR3 protein: ASSRDLLGSPLH
clone size: NA
CDR3 length: 12
V gene: TRBV27

CDR3 protein: ASSLDYTGSSGANVLT
clone size: NA
CDR3 length: 16
V gene: TRBV7-2

CDR3 protein: ASSRSQGTASPLH
clone size: NA
CDR3 length: 13
V gene: TRBV5-4

CDR3 protein: ASSSGQGNTIY
clone size: NA
CDR3 length: 11
V gene: TRBV6-5

CDR3 protein: ASSLVVAGTGSGEQF
clone size: NA
CDR3 length: 15
V gene: TRBV13

CDR3 protein: ASSPTGNQPQH
clone size: NA
CDR3 length: 11
V gene: TRBV18

CDR3 protein: ASSLARGYEQY
clone size: NA
CDR3 length: 11
V gene: TRBV11-3

CDR3 protein: ATSRDLGGSGELF
clone size: NA
CDR3 length: 13
V gene: TRBV15

CDR3 protein: ASSRSVKTSGGAVNEQF
clone size: NA
CDR3 length: 17
V gene: TRBV9

CDR3 protein: ASSPGVYGGVDRYEKLF
clone size: NA
CDR3 length: 17
V gene: TRBV7-9

CDR3 protein: ASSPRELGNQPQH
clone size: few
CDR3 length: 13
V gene: TRBV2

CDR3 protein: ASSQATGSLSYNSPLH
clone size: NA
CDR3 length: 16
V gene: TRBV4-2

CDR3 protein: AYSDSSGNTIY
clone size: once
CDR3 length: 11
V gene: TRBV30

CDR3 protein: ASSPRSFTSPEQY
clone size: NA
CDR3 length: 13
V gene: TRBV7-2

CDR3 protein: ASSYGADLSYEQY
clone size: NA
CDR3 length: 13
V gene: TRBV6-5

CDR3 protein: ATSTTGGTDTQY
clone size: NA
CDR3 length: 12
V gene: TRBV24-1

CDR3 protein: ASSYSRVNEQF
clone size: NA
CDR3 length: 11
V gene: TRBV6-5

CDR3 protein: ASSSSAYQETQY
clone size: NA
CDR3 length: 12
V gene: TRBV11-3

CDR3 protein: ASSQDGGTGNTIY
clone size: NA
CDR3 length: 13
V gene: TRBV4-1

CDR3 protein: ASSSLGGLAHNEQF
clone size: NA
CDR3 length: 14
V gene: TRBV27

CDR3 protein: ASSLIRGLLNNEQF
clone size: NA
CDR3 length: 14
V gene: TRBV28

CDR3 protein: ASSLRTSGPNEQF
clone size: NA
CDR3 length: 13
V gene: TRBV13

CDR3 protein: ASSGLPAYEQY
clone size: NA
CDR3 length: 11
V gene: TRBV7-6

CDR3 protein: ASSPAGAGTEAF
clone size: NA
CDR3 length: 12
V gene: TRBV5-1

CDR3 protein: ASSLGDRDRVNTIY
clone size: NA
CDR3 length: 14
V gene: TRBV11-3

CDR3 protein: ASSPKRGTSGVYNEQF
clone size: NA
CDR3 length: 16
V gene: TRBV9

CDR3 protein: SSDRNYGYT
clone size: NA
CDR3 length: 9
V gene: TRBV20-1

CDR3 protein: ASRSGQQNEKLF
clone size: NA
CDR3 length: 12
V gene: TRBV7-9

CDR3 protein: ASSPGEMNTEAF
clone size: NA
CDR3 length: 12
V gene: TRBV18